This TCR beta chain was found in a study of T cell responses to AZD1222 COVID-19 vaccine. Profiling relied on immunoSEQ multiplex PCR, and the TCRdb table lists in-frame clones only, not all of them. The table has roughly 170,000 clones, roughly 94% seen once. CDR1 and CDR2 (germline): LNHDA, SQIVND (reference sequence). The CDR3 consists of 16 residues. V trimming: 5 bases; J trimming: 6 bases; junction bases outside the gene matches: 8. Broader study findings: In all cases, repertoires were sampled only after the peak T cell response. Females outnumbered males among donors, who were mostly white British; clonal diversity was possibly underestimated. Among those given AZD1222, only five or six were seropositive at baseline. The reported proportion of spike-specific TCRs targeting unmutated variant regions was nearly half.

Worth noting for this clone: The antigen is undetermined.

The chain has TRBV19 and TRBJ1-6, with 9 bases identical to TRBD1. This sequence was found in an adult who received the AZD1222 COVID-19 vaccine. The sample in question was peripheral blood, obtained 28 days after the second AZD1222 dose. The CDR3 coding sequence is TGTGCCAGTAGTCCCGAGCACAGGGGGCGTAATTCACCCCTCCACTTT. The encoded protein is CASSPEHRGRNSPLHF.